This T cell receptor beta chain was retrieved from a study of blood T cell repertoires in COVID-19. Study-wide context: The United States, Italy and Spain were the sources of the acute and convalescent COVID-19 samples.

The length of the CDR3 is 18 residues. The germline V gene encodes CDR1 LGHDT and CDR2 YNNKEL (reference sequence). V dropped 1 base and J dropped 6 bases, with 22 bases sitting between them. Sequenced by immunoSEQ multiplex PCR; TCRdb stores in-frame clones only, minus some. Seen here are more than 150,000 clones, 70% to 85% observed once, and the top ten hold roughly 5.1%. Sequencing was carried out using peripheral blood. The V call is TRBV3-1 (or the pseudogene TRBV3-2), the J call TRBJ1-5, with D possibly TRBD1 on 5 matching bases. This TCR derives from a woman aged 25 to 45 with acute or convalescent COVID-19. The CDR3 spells CASSQGTSGGIGGQPQHF. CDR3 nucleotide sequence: TGTGCCAGCAGCCAAGGGACCAGCGGGGGAATTGGGGGTCAGCCCCAGCATTTT.